This T cell receptor (beta chain) was recorded in a study of blood T cell repertoires in COVID-19. Overall study context: Collection of acute and convalescent COVID-19 samples took place in the United States, Italy and Spain. T cells, B-cell-depleted T cells, or PBMCs provided the cDNA or gDNA that served as material.

Original data processing: For nucleated cells, counts were estimated from reference gene primer amplification. Clones were sequenced by immunoSEQ multiplex PCR, and TCRdb holds only the in-frame ones, with some missing. The DNA gave D and trimming, while V, J and clone size come from that table. The table lists under 40,000 clones, roughly 80% of them singletons. Trimming took off 6 bases at V and 6 bases at J, with 12 bases between the two ends. CDR1 is SGHDT and CDR2 is YYEEEE in the germline V gene. The CDR3 is made up of 12 amino acids. The sequencing sample was made of peripheral blood. V gene TRBV5-6 combines with J gene TRBJ1-2; D gene ambiguous. This receptor was obtained from a woman aged 55-75 years with acute or convalescent COVID-19. The CDR3 reads CASTQFGDGYTF. In DNA form, the CDR3 reads TGTGCCAGCACCCAATTCGGGGATGGCTACACCTTC. The whole variable domain, remainder taken from reference TRBV5-6 and TRBJ1-2, is DAGVTQSPTHLIKTRGQQVTLRCSPKSGHDTVSWYQQALGQGPQFIFQYYEEEERQRGNFPDRFSGHQFPNYSSELNVNALLLGDSALYLCASTQFGDGYTFGSGTRLTVV.